The entry that follows covers one T cell receptor (beta chain) sequence. This clonotype has just a few counts. Its recognized antigen is unknown. No much larger clone exists at a distance of one base, and base qualities are not known. Amplification of TCR beta CDR3 regions was carried out from RNA transcripts. A first-round RT-PCR of the TCR CDR3 used the HTBI primer set with the Qiagen OneStep RT-PCR kit. A second multiplex PCR round built the libraries, followed by size selection and purification. Libraries were sequenced paired-end with 100 bp reads on an Illumina HiSeq2000. From the authors' description of their analysis: Raw data were processed with SOAPnuke, discarding reads with adapters, uncalled bases, mean Phred below 15, or no exact constant-primer or identifier match. High-quality paired reads were merged with COPE v1.2.5, and unique nucleotide sequences were defined as clonotypes. MiTCR v1.1 was used to align the clonotypes against IMGT TRBV, TRBD and TRBJ reference segments. Analysis was restricted to V-J combinations with a frequency above 0.0001, which covered just over 98% of repertoires. The TCS score was defined as the ratio of F50 (clonal expansion) to E x V (chaos), calculated using BLOSUM62-based TCRdist between CDR3 peptides within each V-J. Welch's t-statistics and random forest reduced just over 500 V-J features to 13, which were used in a naive Bayes classifier (R e1071). The public reads were reprocessed in TCRdb via fastp at Q25 and MiXCR, keeping in-frame beta chains. Rows matching on CDR3 protein sequence are summarized as one entry with the most common DNA and genes. The V and J calls here are based on TCRdb, not the publication. Recorded for this sample are about 340,000 distinct CDR3 sequences; about 21% of them occurred a single time. The ten largest account for around 45% of the sample.

The sample comes from a study of T cells in Graves' hyperthyroidism and ophthalmopathy (dated by TCRdb to between 2019 and 2020). In terms of the full investigation: Peripheral blood was sampled at the time of initial diagnosis, prior to any treatment. TCR V-J signatures able to tell the groups apart were searched for in a discovery cohort of 100 patients, of whom more than 40 had Graves' ophthalmopathy and about 60 had stable Graves' hyperthyroidism. Prospective prediction of ophthalmopathy was tested in an independent validation cohort consisting of roughly 19 hyperthyroidism patients and more than 15 patients who later progressed to ophthalmopathy. For training and testing, the 80 to 100 patients in the discovery cohort were randomly divided in a 7:3 ratio. Thyroid tissue and blood T-cell repertoires from over 5 Graves' hyperthyroidism patients were also compared in the study. After sampling, hyperthyroidism patients received methimazole starting at 30 mg daily, and ophthalmopathy patients received high-dose intravenous methylprednisolone. TCR Vbeta CDR3 sequencing of 130 to 150 peripheral blood samples (over 40 ophthalmopathy, 70 to 85 hyperthyroidism and around 17 progressor patients) is reported in the paper. Beyond this particular receptor, the publication reports: Most expanded thyroid clonotypes (frequency above 0.001) were also detected in blood, a finding suggesting that blood repertoires may reflect thyroid immune responses. A model built on a 13 V-J signature distinguished ophthalmopathy from stable hyperthyroidism, reaching roughly 88% sensitivity and approximately 81% specificity in cross-validation and 80%/75% in testing. In validation, progression to ophthalmopathy was predicted by the model with 70% to 71% sensitivity and under 85% specificity, a median of about 6.4 months before onset. No statistical method was used to set the sample size in advance, and investigators knew the group allocation.

Stable Graves' hyperthyroidism was defined as no progression to ophthalmopathy during 18 months of follow-up. Hyperthyroidism patients were newly diagnosed, had a disease duration of under 2 months, and were aged 18 to 65 years. Any patient with an uncontrolled infection, another autoimmune disease, pregnancy or lactation was excluded. Diagnoses were established on the basis of clinical symptoms, serum thyroxine and TRAb, thyroid ultrasound, and orbital computed tomography. PBMCs were separated from approximately 9.9 ml of fresh peripheral blood using Ficoll-Paque density gradient centrifugation. Trizol reagent was used to extract total RNA, and RNA quality was then checked on an Agilent 2100 Bioanalyzer. According to the germline V gene, CDR1 reads SGHDN and CDR2 reads FVKESK. Spanning cysteine to phenylalanine, the CDR3 consists of 16 amino acids. Of all the DNA, just the CDR3 is kept, 48 bases in frame from base 1. V ends up 2 bases short and J 5 bases short, with an unmatched junction base count of 10.

The sequence joins TRBV14 to TRBJ1-2, and TRBD1 aligns with 8 junction nucleotides. Sequencing input: blood. The receptor was derived from a woman aged 50 to 60 with Graves' hyperthyroidism. The nucleotides are TGTGCCAGCAGCCAACTTCCAGGGGGCGCCGGATATGGCTACACCTTC. Translated, it gives CASSQLPGGAGYGYTF.